These T cell receptor beta chains were read from a single sample in a study of Graves' ophthalmopathy and Graves' hyperthyroidism. TCRdb passed the multiplex PCR reads through MiXCR, listing each CDR3 protein once. The repertoire includes 740,000 or so distinct CDR3 sequences, around 40% of them detected once, and 44% sits in the top ten. The sequencing input was peripheral blood. These TCRs come from an adult man with Graves' ophthalmopathy. Each CDR3 is given with its conserved first and last residue. A D gene is named only where the DNA matches it firmly. Rows give clone size only sometimes, using once, few, many, or a class for an expanded clone.

size: NA
J: TRBJ1-5
D: NA
V: TRBV20-1
DNA: TGCAGTGCTAGGGGGACATCGGGGAATCAGCCCCAGCATTTT
CDR3: CSARGTSGNQPQHF

size: NA
J: TRBJ1-1
D: NA
V: TRBV20-1
DNA: TGCAGTGCTGGGGGAGGGGTTGAAGCTTTCTTT
CDR3: CSAGGGVEAFF

size: many
J: TRBJ2-7
D: NA
V: TRBV20-1
DNA: TGCAGTGCTGAGGAAGACGAGCAGTACTTC
CDR3: CSAEEDEQYF

size: few
J: TRBJ1-2
D: NA
V: TRBV10-3
DNA: TGTGCCAGCAGTCGGACAAACACCAACTATGGCTACACCTTC
CDR3: CASSRTNTNYGYTF

size: NA
J: TRBJ2-5
D: NA
V: TRBV29-1
DNA: TGCAGCGTTCAGGGTAGTCATGCGGAGACCCAGTACTTC
CDR3: CSVQGSHAETQYF

size: NA
J: TRBJ2-2
D: TRBD1
V: TRBV19
DNA: TGTGCCAGTAGTGGACAGGGGGCGCCGGGCACCGGGGAGCTGTTTTTT
CDR3: CASSGQGAPGTGELFF

size: many
J: TRBJ2-5
D: TRBD2
V: TRBV10-3
DNA: TGTGCCATCAGTGGGACGGCTAGCGGCCAAGAGACCCAGTACTTC
CDR3: CAISGTASGQETQYF

size: many
J: TRBJ2-7
D: TRBD1
V: TRBV29-1
DNA: TGCAGCGCTGGACAGGGTGGAAGCGAGCAGTACTTC
CDR3: CSAGQGGSEQYF

size: few
J: TRBJ1-2
D: TRBD1
V: TRBV19
DNA: TGTGCCAGTAGTAGGGCCACAGGGGGCGTCTATGGCTACACCTTC
CDR3: CASSRATGGVYGYTF

size: few
J: TRBJ1-2
D: NA
V: TRBV5-4
DNA: TGTGCCAGCAGCTTGGACAGGGTCACGTATGGCTACACCTTC
CDR3: CASSLDRVTYGYTF

size: few
J: TRBJ2-7
D: NA
V: TRBV9
DNA: TGTGCCAGCAGCGCCCCAGGGGGAGGGCGCGAGCAGTACTTC
CDR3: CASSAPGGGREQYF

size: NA
J: TRBJ1-1
D: NA
V: TRBV25-1
DNA: TGTGCCAGCAGTGCCCGGGGGGGGGGCACTGAAGCTTTCTTT
CDR3: CASSARGGGTEAFF

size: NA
J: TRBJ2-5
D: NA
V: TRBV10-3
DNA: TGTGCCAGCAGGGAGGGGGGGCCCCAGTACTTC
CDR3: CASREGGPQYF

size: NA
J: TRBJ2-2
D: NA
V: TRBV25-1
DNA: TGTGCCAGCAGCCGGGGTGACGCGAACACCGGGGAGCTGTTTTTT
CDR3: CASSRGDANTGELFF

size: many
J: TRBJ1-2
D: NA
V: TRBV20-1
DNA: TGCAGTGCTAGAGGCCCAGGCCACACCACCTTC
CDR3: CSARGPGHTTF

size: few
J: TRBJ2-7
D: NA
V: TRBV7-9
DNA: TGTGCCAGCAGCTTACTTCGACAGGGGAGGGGCTACGAGCAGTACTTC
CDR3: CASSLLRQGRGYEQYF

size: NA
J: TRBJ2-7
D: NA
V: TRBV10-3
DNA: TGTGCCAGCAGCGTTGGGGCTCTCGTGGGCTACGGGCAGTACTTC
CDR3: CASSVGALVGYGQYF

size: many
J: TRBJ2-5
D: TRBD1
V: TRBV2
DNA: TGTGCCAGCAGTGTAAGGACAGGGGCAATCTTC
CDR3: CASSVRTGAIF

size: NA
J: TRBJ2-7
D: NA
V: TRBV7-2
DNA: TGCGCCAGCAGCCCGAAACCCCCCCAGGGCTACGAGCAGTACTTC
CDR3: CASSPKPPQGYEQYF

size: NA
J: TRBJ1-5
D: NA
V: TRBV2
DNA: TGTGCCAGCACCTGGGGCAGAGAGAGCAATCAGCCCCAGCATTTT
CDR3: CASTWGRESNQPQHF

size: few
J: TRBJ2-7
D: NA
V: TRBV11-2
DNA: TGTGCCAGCAGCTTAGGTCTCTGGTACGAGCAGTACTTC
CDR3: CASSLGLWYEQYF

size: many
J: TRBJ1-2
D: NA
V: TRBV11-2
DNA: TGTGCCAGCAGCTTAATCAGGGGTACTAACTATGGCTACACCTTC
CDR3: CASSLIRGTNYGYTF

size: many
J: TRBJ1-1
D: NA
V: TRBV15
DNA: TGTGCCACCAGCGAGTCAGGAAGCAAAGCTTTCTTT
CDR3: CATSESGSKAFF

size: many
J: TRBJ2-2
D: NA
V: TRBV15
DNA: TGTGCCACCAGCAGACGCAGGGACACCGGGGAGCTGTTTTTT
CDR3: CATSRRRDTGELFF

size: NA
J: TRBJ2-2
D: NA
V: TRBV11-1
DNA: TGTGCCAGCAGCTTAATAGCCGGGGGTCGCACCGGGGAGCTGTTTTTT
CDR3: CASSLIAGGRTGELFF

size: NA
J: TRBJ2-2
D: TRBD1
V: TRBV6-1
DNA: TGTGCCAGCAAAACGGACAGGGCTGACACCGGGGAGCTGTTTTTT
CDR3: CASKTDRADTGELFF

size: NA
J: TRBJ2-7
D: NA
V: TRBV10-2
DNA: TGTGCCAGCAGAACTCCGGGATACGAGCAGTACTTC
CDR3: CASRTPGYEQYF

size: NA
J: TRBJ2-7
D: NA
V: TRBV13
DNA: TGTGCCAGCAGCTTAGCCCCGGGAAAGCAGTACTTC
CDR3: CASSLAPGKQYF

size: many
J: TRBJ1-2
D: TRBD1
V: TRBV9
DNA: TGTGCCAGCAGCGCGGACAGGGTGAATAGCTACACCTTC
CDR3: CASSADRVNSYTF

size: many
J: TRBJ1-1
D: TRBD1
V: TRBV10-3
DNA: TGTGCCATCAGTACTCCGCCGGGACAGGGTAACACTGAAGCTTTCTTT
CDR3: CAISTPPGQGNTEAFF

size: NA
J: TRBJ2-6
D: TRBD2
V: TRBV7-3
DNA: TGTGCCAGCAGCTTAACGCGGGGGGGCTCTGGGGCCAACGTCCTGACTTTC
CDR3: CASSLTRGGSGANVLTF

size: NA
J: TRBJ2-6
D: NA
V: TRBV7-9
DNA: TGTGCCAGCAGCTTAGGTCGTGGGGCCAACGTCCTGACTTTC
CDR3: CASSLGRGANVLTF

size: NA
J: TRBJ1-1
D: NA
V: TRBV6-6
DNA: TGTGCCAGCAGAGGGACGGATCAGGCTGAAGCTTTCTTT
CDR3: CASRGTDQAEAFF

size: NA
J: TRBJ1-2
D: NA
V: TRBV7-9
DNA: TGTGCCAGCAGTTATTCCCTCTATGGCTACACCTTC
CDR3: CASSYSLYGYTF

size: few
J: TRBJ2-5
D: NA
V: TRBV5-5
DNA: TGTGCCAGCAGCCCGGCCTCGTTATCGGAGACCCAGTACTTC
CDR3: CASSPASLSETQYF

size: NA
J: TRBJ1-1
D: NA
V: TRBV7-6
DNA: TGTGCCAGCAGCTGGGGGGGGATACAGAACACTGAAGCTTTCTTT
CDR3: CASSWGGIQNTEAFF

size: many
J: TRBJ2-5
D: NA
V: TRBV29-1
DNA: TGCAGCGTTGGACAGCGCCAGCCGGAGACCCAGTACTTC
CDR3: CSVGQRQPETQYF